These T cell receptor beta chains were read from a single sample in a study of cytomegalovirus exposure and HLA in healthy donors. Using immunoSEQ multiplex PCR, the repertoire was profiled, and TCRdb retains in-frame clones only, with some absent. In the table there are approximately 160,000 clones, under 80% of which are singletons. Sequencing was carried out using PBMCs. The receptors were gathered from a woman aged 45-59 years in good health and CMV-seropositive. The CDR3 runs from the conserved cysteine through the conserved F or W. A D gene is named only where the DNA matches it firmly. The listing skips clone size in some rows; elsewhere it reads once, few, many or a size class.

>few|TRBV6-5|-|TRBJ1-4
CASSWGETNEKLFF
TGTGCCAGCAGTTGGGGAGAGACTAATGAAAAACTGTTTTTT
>-|TRBV7-9|-|TRBJ2-2
CASSLAIPSGTGELFF
TGTGCCAGCAGCTTAGCAATACCCTCGGGCACCGGGGAGCTGTTTTTT
>-|TRBV9|TRBD1|TRBJ1-6
CASSVGTGRSPLHF
TGTGCCAGCAGCGTCGGGACAGGGAGATCACCCCTCCACTTT
>-|TRBV7-8|TRBD1|TRBJ1-6
CASSLGQGRPPLHF
TGTGCCAGCAGCCTAGGACAGGGTAGGCCACCCCTCCACTTT
>-|TRBV7-9|TRBD2|TRBJ2-2
CASSLERGYTGELFF
TGTGCCAGCAGCTTAGAGCGGGGGTACACCGGGGAGCTGTTTTTT
>-|TRBV30|TRBD1|TRBJ1-5
CAWSVRDRGNQPQHF
TGTGCCTGGAGTGTACGTGACAGGGGCAATCAGCCCCAGCATTTT
>-|TRBV20-1|TRBD1|TRBJ1-1
CSTGTVTEAFF
TGCAGCACGGGGACAGTCACTGAAGCTTTCTTT
>once|TRBV5-4|TRBD2|TRBJ2-4
CASSPGLAGGLAKNIQYF
TGTGCCAGCAGCCCGGGACTAGCGGGGGGGCTGGCCAAAAACATTCAGTACTTC
>-|TRBV25-1|-|TRBJ1-2
CASSELGGGNGYTF
TGTGCCAGCAGTGAATTAGGGGGTGGAAATGGCTACACCTTC
>-|TRBV15|TRBD1|TRBJ2-2
CATSTGQGAVDGELFF
TGTGCCACCAGCACCGGACAGGGGGCTGTGGACGGGGAGCTGTTTTTT
>-|TRBV7-3|TRBD2|TRBJ2-3
CASSLAGERDTQYF
TGTGCCAGCAGCCTAGCGGGGGAAAGAGATACGCAGTATTTT
>-|TRBV4-1|-|TRBJ1-2
CASSQGRGTWAYGYTF
TGCGCCAGCAGCCAGGGCCGGGGGACTTGGGCCTATGGCTACACCTTC
>-|TRBV30|TRBD1|TRBJ2-3
CAWEAGGEADTQYF
TGTGCCTGGGAGGCAGGGGGCGAAGCAGATACGCAGTATTTT
>-|TRBV6-1|TRBD1|TRBJ1-4
CASRGQGWEKLFF
TGTGCCAGCAGAGGACAGGGTTGGGAAAAACTGTTTTTT
>-|TRBV6-5|-|TRBJ1-2
CASSYGRHNYGYTF
TGTGCCAGCAGTTACGGGAGGCATAACTATGGCTACACCTTC
>-|TRBV15|TRBD2|TRBJ2-1
CATSRGGLAGGSRFF
TGTGCCACCAGCAGAGGGGGACTAGCGGGGGGGTCACGGTTCTTC
>few|TRBV2|-|TRBJ1-2
CASSEAQGYTF
TGTGCCAGCAGTGAAGCCCAGGGCTACACCTTC
>-|TRBV27|-|TRBJ1-1
CASSLSIDRRTTEAFF
TGTGCCAGCAGTTTATCTATTGACAGGCGAACGACTGAAGCTTTCTTT
>-|TRBV7-8|-|TRBJ1-1
CASSFSGGADTEAFF
TGTGCCAGCAGCTTTAGTGGGGGCGCGGACACTGAAGCTTTCTTT
>once|TRBV5-6|-|TRBJ2-6
CASSFPNRAGANVLTF
TGTGCCAGCAGCTTCCCAAACAGGGCTGGGGCCAACGTCCTGACTTTC
>-|TRBV5-1|-|TRBJ2-1
CASRASDNEQFF
TGCGCCAGCAGAGCGAGTGACAATGAGCAGTTCTTC
>few|TRBV2|TRBD2|TRBJ2-5
CASRDGGAWETQYF
TGTGCCAGCAGGGACGGGGGGGCCTGGGAGACCCAGTACTTC
>-|TRBV9|-|TRBJ1-2
CASSVVSTGHYGYTF
TGTGCCAGCAGCGTAGTCAGCACAGGGCACTATGGCTACACCTTC
>-|TRBV5-1|TRBD1|TRBJ1-3
CASSPRTGQGAGNTIYF
TGCGCCAGCAGTCCACGTACGGGACAGGGGGCTGGAAACACCATATATTTT
>-|TRBV5-1|-|TRBJ1-2
CASTLDTSNYGYTF
TGCGCCAGCACCCTGGACACCTCTAACTATGGCTACACCTTC
>-|TRBV5-1|-|TRBJ1-2
CASSFDDAGTGGYTF
TGCGCCAGCAGCTTCGACGATGCGGGGACGGGTGGCTACACCTTC
>-|TRBV19|TRBD1|TRBJ1-5
CASRPDRGGLKPQHF
TGTGCCAGTAGACCGGACAGGGGAGGTCTTAAGCCCCAGCATTTT
>-|TRBV7-3|-|TRBJ1-5
CASSLRRNQPQHF
TGTGCCAGCAGCTTAAGGAGAAATCAGCCCCAGCATTTT
>few|TRBV9|TRBD2|TRBJ2-1
CASSPKTGGFHEQFF
TGTGCCAGCAGCCCCAAGACGGGGGGTTTCCATGAGCAGTTCTTC